Listed below are T cell receptor beta chains from one sample, sequenced in a study of blood T cell repertoires in COVID-19. Clones were sequenced by immunoSEQ multiplex PCR, and TCRdb holds only the in-frame ones, with some missing. The profile shows over 150,000 clones, 84% of them singletons. The sample taken for sequencing was PBMCs or T cells enriched from blood (not recorded which). These receptors came from a man aged 40-49 years who had recovered from COVID-19. Each CDR3 is given with its conserved first and last residue. The order of the fields is D gene, clone size, J gene, V gene, CDR3 DNA, CDR3 protein. D genes are given only for firm matches. Clone size, where shown, is once, few, many, or a class for clones that have expanded.

NA | few | TRBJ2-1 | TRBV29-1 | TGCAGCGTCTCTTCCCCAGGGTTAAGTGATGAGCAGTTCTTC | CSVSSPGLSDEQFF
TRBD1 | NA | TRBJ2-7 | TRBV15 | TGTGCCACCAGCAGAACAGGGGGTTTTAGCTCCTACGAGCAGTACTTC | CATSRTGGFSSYEQYF
TRBD1 | NA | TRBJ1-2 | TRBV3-1/TRBV3-2 | TGTGCCAGCAGCCAAGGGACAGGTCACGGGCTTGGCTACACCTTC | CASSQGTGHGLGYTF
NA | NA | TRBJ1-2 | TRBV6-2/TRBV6-3 | TGTGCCAGCAGTCTGGACAGTAACTATGGCTACACCTTC | CASSLDSNYGYTF
TRBD2 | NA | TRBJ2-7 | TRBV19 | TGTGCCAGCAGTATCGGGACTAGCGATAACGAGCAGTACTTC | CASSIGTSDNEQYF
TRBD1 | NA | TRBJ1-2 | TRBV7-3 | TGTGCCAGCAGCTTAACGGGGACAGGGGGCTTGGGCTATGGCTACACCTTC | CASSLTGTGGLGYGYTF
NA | once | TRBJ1-1 | TRBV30 | TGTGCCTGGAGGAGGGGGGGGCCGGAAACTGAAGCTTTCTTT | CAWRRGGPETEAFF
NA | NA | TRBJ2-3 | TRBV27 | TGTGCCAGCAGTTTAATCCCGGGGGTCTTGGGAGATACGCAGTATTTT | CASSLIPGVLGDTQYF
TRBD1 | NA | TRBJ1-1 | TRBV5-6 | TGTGCCAGCAGCCAGACAGGGGGAAACACTGAAGCTTTCTTT | CASSQTGGNTEAFF
NA | NA | TRBJ1-2 | TRBV9 | TGTGCCAGCACACCCCTACATCGAGGGAGGCATGGCTACACCTTC | CASTPLHRGRHGYTF
TRBD1 | NA | TRBJ2-1 | TRBV6-5 | TGTGCCAGCAGCCCGGGACAGGGGTACAATGAGCAGTTCTTC | CASSPGQGYNEQFF
TRBD2 | NA | TRBJ2-2 | TRBV5-1 | TGCGCCAGCAGCTTGGTTATGGTCAGCGGGGGCGGGGAGCTGTTTTTT | CASSLVMVSGGGELFF
TRBD2 | NA | TRBJ2-1 | TRBV4-2 | TGTGCCAGCAGCCAAGATTATTACGGGGGGGGCCTTGAGCAGTTCTTC | CASSQDYYGGGLEQFF
TRBD1 | once | TRBJ1-1 | TRBV5-1 | TGCGCCAGCAGCTTGGAAGGCCCCAGGGGGGAAGCTTTCTTT | CASSLEGPRGEAFF
TRBD1 | NA | TRBJ1-2 | TRBV7-2 | TGTGCCAGCAGCTCCTACAGGGGCAACTATGGCTACACCTTC | CASSSYRGNYGYTF
NA | NA | TRBJ1-3 | TRBV11-2 | TGTGCCAGCAGCACCACAGGTCCTGGAAACACCATATATTTT | CASSTTGPGNTIYF
TRBD1 | NA | TRBJ2-5 | TRBV5-4 | TGTGCCAGCAGCTTGCGCCGGGACAGAGAGACCCAGTACTTC | CASSLRRDRETQYF
NA | NA | TRBJ1-4 | TRBV7-6 | TGTGCCAGCAGCTTAGTGGCGGGGGCAGCCGAGGGACTGTTTTTT | CASSLVAGAAEGLFF
NA | NA | TRBJ1-1 | TRBV15 | TGTGCCACCAGCAGAGTCCCAGGGATCAGCACTGAAGCTTTCTTT | CATSRVPGISTEAFF
NA | NA | TRBJ1-5 | TRBV6-5 | TGTGCCAGCAGTTACTCAGGGGGTCCCAATCAGCCCCAGCATTTT | CASSYSGGPNQPQHF